This T cell receptor beta chain derives from a study of control samples from healthy donors and cancer patients. The CDR3 has 15 residues. With 1 base removed from V and 5 bases from J, the gap between germline ends came to 14 bases. CDR1 MNHEY and CDR2 SMNVEV come from the germline V gene (reference sequence). TCRdb's table, derived via immunoSEQ multiplex PCR, lists solely in-frame clones and lacks some. Of some 78,000 clones in the sample, roughly 91% were seen once. The J gene is TRBJ1-2, the V gene TRBV27, with a tentative D call TRBD1 (5 bases). The sample was blood. This clonotype was obtained from a woman in her sixties or seventies in good health. The CDR3 loop reads CASSLLAGGAYGYTF. The CDR3 DNA follows: TGTGCCAGCAGTTTATTAGCGGGAGGGGCGTATGGCTACACCTTC.